This T cell receptor beta chain is drawn from a study of a mutant IDH1 vaccine in newly diagnosed glioma. Background on the study: Prior therapy was radiotherapy, temozolomide, or both; most received both.

V was shortened by 7 bases and J by 5 bases, with 17 bases between the two germline ends. The germline V gene encodes CDR1 MNHEY and CDR2 SVGAGI. This CDR3 contains 14 residues. Time point described: week 47, end of study. Topical imiquimod was applied with each vaccine dose, which held 300 ug of mutant IDH1 20-mer peptide. Across weeks 1, 3, 5, 7, 11, 15, 19 and 23, patients received a vaccination each time, eight in all. In regard to this clone: Antigen unknown.

The assay was immunoSEQ multiplex PCR, and TCRdb's table has in-frame clones only and misses some. Seen here are roughly 46,000 clones, about 88% observed once, and the top ten hold approximately 4.6%. The chain combines TRBV6-5 with TRBJ2-5, with D tentatively TRBD1 or TRBD2 (5 bases each). The sequence was obtained from a woman in her 30s with glioma. Some clones in this sample may be carry-over from other donors' samples. The material sequenced was PBMCs, taken from a glioma patient whose treatment included an IDH1 peptide vaccine. CDR3 coding DNA: TGTGCCAGCACCCCTGGGACGGCCCGTGAGACCCAGTACTTC. Translating it yields CASTPGTARETQYF.